Listed below are T cell receptor beta chains from one sample, sequenced in a study of STAT3 mutations in large granular lymphocyte leukemia. Profiled with immunoSEQ multiplex PCR; TCRdb holds only in-frame clones, not every one. Seen here are about 42,000 clones, roughly 77% observed once, and the top ten hold more than 0.35%. The source material was PBMCs. The receptor set was obtained from a human donor with T large granular lymphocyte leukemia. Some clones in this sample may be carry-over from other donors' samples. CDR3s include the opening cysteine and the closing phenylalanine or tryptophan. The order of the fields is J gene, clone size, D gene, V gene, CDR3 protein, CDR3 DNA. D genes are given only for firm matches. Part of the rows lack a size; the others show once, few, many or a class for expanded clones.

j_call: TRBJ2-5
clone_size: .
d_call: .
v_call: TRBV7-9
cdr3_aa: CASSLDSRPQETQYF
cdr3_nt: TGTGCCAGCAGCTTGGACTCAAGGCCACAAGAGACCCAGTACTTC

j_call: TRBJ2-1
clone_size: .
d_call: TRBD2
v_call: TRBV15
cdr3_aa: CATSRDFGGRADNEQFF
cdr3_nt: TGTGCCACCAGCAGAGATTTTGGCGGGAGGGCGGACAATGAGCAGTTCTTC

j_call: TRBJ2-2
clone_size: .
d_call: .
v_call: TRBV6-5
cdr3_aa: CASSYQIRGHTGELFF
cdr3_nt: TGTGCCAGCAGTTACCAAATCAGGGGCCACACCGGGGAGCTGTTTTTT

j_call: TRBJ2-5
clone_size: .
d_call: .
v_call: TRBV19
cdr3_aa: CASTAKGGPSTQYF
cdr3_nt: TGTGCCAGTACCGCGAAAGGGGGACCCTCGACCCAGTACTTC

j_call: TRBJ1-6
clone_size: once
d_call: .
v_call: TRBV15
cdr3_aa: CATSNTGTWGDNSPLHF
cdr3_nt: TGTGCCACCAGCAACACCGGGACATGGGGCGATAATTCACCCCTCCACTTT

j_call: TRBJ2-2
clone_size: .
d_call: .
v_call: TRBV18
cdr3_aa: CASSPRKSTGELFF
cdr3_nt: TGTGCCAGCTCACCAAGAAAAAGTACCGGGGAGCTGTTTTTT

j_call: TRBJ2-3
clone_size: once
d_call: .
v_call: TRBV2
cdr3_aa: CASSPTGALTDTQYF
cdr3_nt: TGTGCCAGCAGTCCCACGGGGGCACTCACAGATACGCAGTATTTT

j_call: TRBJ2-7
clone_size: .
d_call: TRBD1
v_call: TRBV27
cdr3_aa: CASSLSGTGGGEQYF
cdr3_nt: TGTGCCAGCAGTTTATCAGGGACAGGGGGCGGCGAGCAGTACTTC

j_call: TRBJ1-5
clone_size: .
d_call: .
v_call: TRBV19
cdr3_aa: CASSIRAANQPQHF
cdr3_nt: TGTGCCAGTAGTATAAGGGCCGCAAATCAGCCCCAGCATTTT

j_call: TRBJ1-3
clone_size: once
d_call: TRBD1
v_call: TRBV4-1
cdr3_aa: CASSQDGRGGLSGNTIYF
cdr3_nt: TGCGCCAGCAGCCAAGACGGCAGGGGGGGCCTCTCTGGAAACACCATATATTTT

j_call: TRBJ2-7
clone_size: .
d_call: .
v_call: TRBV28
cdr3_aa: CASTQSLGGYYEQYF
cdr3_nt: TGTGCCAGCACCCAAAGCTTGGGGGGCTACTACGAGCAGTACTTC

j_call: TRBJ1-1
clone_size: once
d_call: .
v_call: TRBV5-1
cdr3_aa: CASSLVSGNTEAFF
cdr3_nt: TGCGCCAGCAGCTTGGTCTCGGGGAACACTGAAGCTTTCTTT

j_call: TRBJ2-7
clone_size: .
d_call: .
v_call: TRBV15
cdr3_aa: CATSRAPHSYEQYF
cdr3_nt: TGTGCCACCAGCAGAGCTCCTCACTCCTACGAGCAGTACTTC

j_call: TRBJ2-1
clone_size: once
d_call: TRBD2
v_call: TRBV10-2
cdr3_aa: CASTGLAGGSEQFF
cdr3_nt: TGCGCCAGCACCGGACTAGCGGGGGGAAGTGAGCAGTTCTTC

j_call: TRBJ2-5
clone_size: .
d_call: .
v_call: TRBV6-5
cdr3_aa: CASSYLTGETQYF
cdr3_nt: TGTGCCAGCAGTTACCTGACAGGAGAGACCCAGTACTTC

j_call: TRBJ2-3
clone_size: .
d_call: TRBD2
v_call: TRBV5-1
cdr3_aa: CASSLASGSSTDTQYF
cdr3_nt: TGCGCCAGCAGCTTGGCTAGCGGCAGTAGCACAGATACGCAGTATTTT

j_call: TRBJ2-7
clone_size: .
d_call: .
v_call: TRBV2
cdr3_aa: CASCSLYEQYF
cdr3_nt: TGTGCCAGCTGTTCTCTTTACGAGCAGTACTTC

j_call: TRBJ1-1
clone_size: .
d_call: TRBD1
v_call: TRBV10-3
cdr3_aa: CAISERGQEGYEAFF
cdr3_nt: TGTGCCATCAGTGAAAGAGGACAGGAGGGATATGAAGCTTTCTTT

j_call: TRBJ1-5
clone_size: .
d_call: TRBD1
v_call: TRBV2
cdr3_aa: CASSALDRTQQPQHF
cdr3_nt: TGTGCCAGCAGCGCATTGGACAGGACCCAACAGCCCCAGCATTTT

j_call: TRBJ1-5
clone_size: .
d_call: .
v_call: TRBV6-6
cdr3_aa: CASSYQGSNQPQHF
cdr3_nt: TGTGCCAGCAGTTACCAGGGCAGCAATCAGCCCCAGCATTTT

j_call: TRBJ2-2
clone_size: .
d_call: .
v_call: TRBV14
cdr3_aa: CASSQVDPGELFF
cdr3_nt: TGTGCCAGCAGCCAAGTCGATCCCGGGGAGCTGTTTTTT

j_call: TRBJ2-7
clone_size: .
d_call: .
v_call: TRBV4-3
cdr3_aa: CASSQEWGYEQYF
cdr3_nt: TGCGCCAGCAGCCAAGAATGGGGCTACGAGCAGTACTTC

j_call: TRBJ1-2
clone_size: .
d_call: TRBD1
v_call: TRBV7-2
cdr3_aa: CASSPGQAGAYTF
cdr3_nt: TGTGCCAGCAGCCCTGGACAGGCTGGTGCCTACACCTTC

j_call: TRBJ1-1
clone_size: .
d_call: .
v_call: TRBV7-8
cdr3_aa: CASSLVGSLEAFF
cdr3_nt: TGTGCCAGCAGCTTAGTTGGCAGCCTTGAAGCTTTCTTT

j_call: TRBJ2-6
clone_size: .
d_call: .
v_call: TRBV19
cdr3_aa: CASSTTDSGANVLTF
cdr3_nt: TGTGCCAGTAGTACCACAGACTCTGGGGCCAACGTCCTGACTTTC

j_call: TRBJ2-7
clone_size: .
d_call: .
v_call: TRBV30
cdr3_aa: CAWSVESYEQYF
cdr3_nt: TGTGCCTGGAGTGTAGAGTCCTACGAGCAGTACTTC

j_call: TRBJ1-6
clone_size: .
d_call: .
v_call: TRBV9
cdr3_aa: CASSVGSSPLHF
cdr3_nt: TGTGCCAGCAGCGTAGGGAGTTCACCCCTCCACTTT

j_call: TRBJ1-2
clone_size: .
d_call: TRBD1
v_call: TRBV5-4
cdr3_aa: CASSFYPRDRKNYGYTF
cdr3_nt: TGTGCCAGCAGCTTTTACCCCCGGGACAGGAAAAACTATGGCTACACCTTC

j_call: TRBJ2-6
clone_size: once
d_call: .
v_call: TRBV5-4
cdr3_aa: CASSLGVSGANVLTF
cdr3_nt: TGTGCCAGCAGCTTGGGGGTCTCTGGGGCCAACGTCCTGACTTTC

j_call: TRBJ2-3
clone_size: once
d_call: TRBD1
v_call: TRBV19
cdr3_aa: CASRGQTSTDTQYF
cdr3_nt: TGTGCCAGTAGGGGACAGACTAGCACAGATACGCAGTATTTT

j_call: TRBJ2-5
clone_size: .
d_call: TRBD2
v_call: TRBV7-7
cdr3_aa: CASSLGIAGALETQYF
cdr3_nt: TGTGCTAGCAGCCTGGGGATAGCGGGGGCCCTAGAGACCCAGTACTTC

j_call: TRBJ1-2
clone_size: .
d_call: .
v_call: TRBV7-2
cdr3_aa: CASSPRRYGYTF
cdr3_nt: TGTGCCAGCAGCCCGAGACGGTATGGCTACACCTTC

j_call: TRBJ1-5
clone_size: .
d_call: .
v_call: TRBV27
cdr3_aa: CASSPIKQGNQPQHF
cdr3_nt: TGTGCCAGCAGTCCCATTAAGCAGGGAAATCAGCCCCAGCATTTT

j_call: TRBJ2-7
clone_size: .
d_call: TRBD2
v_call: TRBV7-2
cdr3_aa: CASSPGGSSYEQYF
cdr3_nt: TGTGCCAGCAGCCCCGGGGGGAGCTCCTACGAGCAGTACTTC

j_call: TRBJ1-2
clone_size: .
d_call: TRBD1
v_call: TRBV10-3
cdr3_aa: CAISEGQGGHYGYTF
cdr3_nt: TGTGCCATCTCCGAGGGACAGGGGGGACACTATGGCTACACCTTC

j_call: TRBJ2-3
clone_size: once
d_call: TRBD1
v_call: TRBV5-1
cdr3_aa: CASSGTGTDTQYF
cdr3_nt: TGCGCCAGCAGTGGGACAGGCACAGATACGCAGTATTTT

j_call: TRBJ1-5
clone_size: few
d_call: TRBD1
v_call: TRBV19
cdr3_aa: CASSLTGNEQPQHF
cdr3_nt: TGTGCCAGTAGTTTGACAGGGAACGAACAGCCCCAGCATTTT

j_call: TRBJ1-5
clone_size: .
d_call: TRBD1
v_call: TRBV30
cdr3_aa: CAWSSDRISNQPQHF
cdr3_nt: TGTGCCTGGAGTTCGGACAGGATTAGCAATCAGCCCCAGCATTTT

j_call: TRBJ2-2
clone_size: .
d_call: TRBD1
v_call: TRBV6-1
cdr3_aa: CASSFDRDTGELFF
cdr3_nt: TGTGCCAGCAGTTTTGACAGGGACACCGGGGAGCTGTTTTTT

j_call: TRBJ1-1
clone_size: .
d_call: .
v_call: TRBV7-2
cdr3_aa: CASSPTVNTEAFF
cdr3_nt: TGTGCCAGCAGCCCGACAGTGAACACTGAAGCTTTCTTT

j_call: TRBJ2-1
clone_size: .
d_call: .
v_call: TRBV7-9
cdr3_aa: CASSLRVNNEQFF
cdr3_nt: TGTGCCAGCAGCTTAAGGGTTAACAATGAGCAGTTCTTC

j_call: TRBJ2-7
clone_size: .
d_call: TRBD1
v_call: TRBV5-1
cdr3_aa: CASSHRDRGFYEQYF
cdr3_nt: TGCGCCAGCAGCCACCGGGACAGGGGTTTCTACGAGCAGTACTTC

j_call: TRBJ2-7
clone_size: .
d_call: TRBD2
v_call: TRBV7-2
cdr3_aa: CASSSFTSGAYEQYF
cdr3_nt: TGTGCCAGCAGCTCCTTTACTAGCGGGGCCTACGAGCAGTACTTC

j_call: TRBJ1-1
clone_size: .
d_call: TRBD1
v_call: TRBV7-2
cdr3_aa: CASSLDRGPEAFF
cdr3_nt: TGTGCCAGCAGCTTGGACAGGGGGCCTGAAGCTTTCTTT

j_call: TRBJ1-1
clone_size: .
d_call: .
v_call: TRBV4-2
cdr3_aa: CASSQMTQNTEAFF
cdr3_nt: TGTGCCAGCAGCCAAATGACACAGAACACTGAAGCTTTCTTT

j_call: TRBJ1-1
clone_size: .
d_call: .
v_call: TRBV13
cdr3_aa: CASSLDYRNTEAFF
cdr3_nt: TGTGCCAGCAGCTTGGACTACAGAAACACTGAAGCTTTCTTT

j_call: TRBJ1-6
clone_size: .
d_call: TRBD1
v_call: TRBV30
cdr3_aa: CAWSAGTGNNSPLHF
cdr3_nt: TGTGCCTGGAGTGCCGGGACAGGCAACAATTCACCCCTCCACTTT

j_call: TRBJ1-5
clone_size: .
d_call: .
v_call: TRBV28
cdr3_aa: CASKRGGYSNQPQHF
cdr3_nt: TGTGCCAGCAAGAGGGGGGGGTATAGCAATCAGCCCCAGCATTTT

j_call: TRBJ2-5
clone_size: .
d_call: .
v_call: TRBV5-1
cdr3_aa: CASSLGQIQETQYF
cdr3_nt: TGCGCCAGCAGCTTGGGACAGATTCAAGAGACCCAGTACTTC

j_call: TRBJ1-6
clone_size: .
d_call: .
v_call: TRBV27
cdr3_aa: CASSLSRQGRNSPLHF
cdr3_nt: TGTGCCAGCAGTTTAAGTCGGCAGGGAAGGAATTCACCCCTCCACTTT

j_call: TRBJ1-2
clone_size: .
d_call: .
v_call: TRBV18
cdr3_aa: CASSPNRGQTYGYTF
cdr3_nt: TGTGCCAGCTCACCTAACCGGGGGCAGACTTATGGCTACACCTTC

j_call: TRBJ2-2
clone_size: .
d_call: .
v_call: TRBV7-9
cdr3_aa: CASSRGTPATGELFF
cdr3_nt: TGTGCCAGCAGCAGGGGGACCCCCGCCACCGGGGAGCTGTTTTTT

j_call: TRBJ2-5
clone_size: once
d_call: TRBD2
v_call: TRBV12-5
cdr3_aa: CASGWGRGSQETQYF
cdr3_nt: TGTGCTAGTGGGTGGGGGAGGGGTTCCCAAGAGACCCAGTACTTC

j_call: TRBJ2-7
clone_size: .
d_call: .
v_call: TRBV5-1
cdr3_aa: CASTLGEFYEQYF
cdr3_nt: TGCGCCAGCACACTTGGGGAGTTCTACGAGCAGTACTTC

j_call: TRBJ1-4
clone_size: .
d_call: .
v_call: TRBV7-9
cdr3_aa: CASSRGTRDEKLFF
cdr3_nt: TGTGCCAGCAGCCGCGGGACGCGGGATGAAAAACTGTTTTTT

j_call: TRBJ1-4
clone_size: .
d_call: .
v_call: TRBV4-3
cdr3_aa: CASSQEAEKLFF
cdr3_nt: TGCGCCAGCAGCCAAGAGGCCGAAAAACTGTTTTTT

j_call: TRBJ1-2
clone_size: .
d_call: .
v_call: TRBV28
cdr3_aa: CASSPSGGEPYGYTF
cdr3_nt: TGTGCCAGCAGCCCATCGGGAGGAGAACCTTATGGCTACACCTTC

j_call: TRBJ2-5
clone_size: .
d_call: TRBD1
v_call: TRBV7-2
cdr3_aa: CASSPTGAPGETQYF
cdr3_nt: TGTGCCAGCAGCCCAACAGGGGCTCCGGGGGAGACCCAGTACTTC

j_call: TRBJ1-6
clone_size: .
d_call: .
v_call: TRBV19
cdr3_aa: CASSIMTDNSPLHF
cdr3_nt: TGTGCCAGTAGTATCATGACAGATAATTCACCCCTCCACTTT

j_call: TRBJ2-1
clone_size: .
d_call: TRBD1
v_call: TRBV5-6
cdr3_aa: CASSGTGDPSVPYNEQFF
cdr3_nt: TGTGCCAGCAGCGGGACAGGGGACCCAAGTGTCCCCTACAATGAGCAGTTCTTC